The sequence of this T cell receptor beta chain was determined in a study of response to subunit inactivated influenza vaccine. In germline, CDR1 is SGHRS, CDR2 YFSETQ. This CDR3 comprises 14 residues. V shed 4 bases, J shed 6 bases, and the junction held 6 bases outside the gene matches. TCRdb reanalysed the RT-PCR reads using MiXCR and keeps one entry per CDR3 protein. The sample lists about 570,000 distinct CDR3 sequences, approximately 10% seen once, with approximately 10% in the top ten. This same sample was also part of a study on T cells expressing NK-cell markers. Per that study: UMI-tagged 5'RACE template switching yielded the TCR beta cDNA. Each TCR beta repertoire originated in sorted T cells that were CD3+CD56+NKG2C+, CD3+CD56+NKG2C- or CD3+CD56-NKG2C+.

The V call is TRBV5-1, the J call TRBJ2-2; 7 positions agree with TRBD2. The receptor was isolated from a man between 50 and 59 years old who received an inactivated influenza vaccine. Sequencing was performed on PBMCs from blood, taken on the day of vaccination. The CDR3 nucleotides read TGCGCCAGCAGCCCAGAACGGGGGGCCGGGGAGCTGTTTTTT. The encoded protein is CASSPERGAGELFF.